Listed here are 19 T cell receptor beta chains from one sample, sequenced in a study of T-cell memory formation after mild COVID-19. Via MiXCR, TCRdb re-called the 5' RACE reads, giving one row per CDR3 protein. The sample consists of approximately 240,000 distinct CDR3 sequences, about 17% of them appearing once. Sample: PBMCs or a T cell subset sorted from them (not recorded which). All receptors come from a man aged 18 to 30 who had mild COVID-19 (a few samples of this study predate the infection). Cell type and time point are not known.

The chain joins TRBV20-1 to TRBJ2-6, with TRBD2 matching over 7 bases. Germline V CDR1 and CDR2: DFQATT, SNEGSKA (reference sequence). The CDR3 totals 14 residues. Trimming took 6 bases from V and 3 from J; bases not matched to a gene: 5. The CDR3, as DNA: TGCAGTGCCCCGGGGGAGGGTGGGGCCAACGTCCTGACTTTC. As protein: CSAPGEGGANVLTF.

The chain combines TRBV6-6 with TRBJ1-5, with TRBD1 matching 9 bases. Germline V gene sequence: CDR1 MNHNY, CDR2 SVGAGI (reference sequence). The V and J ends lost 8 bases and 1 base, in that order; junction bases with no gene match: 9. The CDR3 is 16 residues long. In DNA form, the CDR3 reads TGTGCCAGCGGGCCCTCGGGACAGGGAAGCAATCAGCCCCAGCATTTT. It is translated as CASGPSGQGSNQPQHF.

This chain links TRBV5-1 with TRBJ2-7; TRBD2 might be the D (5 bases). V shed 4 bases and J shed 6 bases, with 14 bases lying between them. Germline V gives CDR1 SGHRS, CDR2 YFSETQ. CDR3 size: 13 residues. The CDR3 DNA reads TGCGCCAGCAGCGCCCTACTAGGTGGCGAGCAGTACTTC. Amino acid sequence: CASSALLGGEQYF.

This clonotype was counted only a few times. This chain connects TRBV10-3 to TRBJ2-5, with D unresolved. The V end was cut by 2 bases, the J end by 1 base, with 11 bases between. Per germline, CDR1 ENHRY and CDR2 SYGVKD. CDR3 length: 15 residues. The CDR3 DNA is TGTGCCATCAGTGAGAGTCTGGAGACCCAAGAGACCCAGTACTTC. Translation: CAISESLETQETQYF.

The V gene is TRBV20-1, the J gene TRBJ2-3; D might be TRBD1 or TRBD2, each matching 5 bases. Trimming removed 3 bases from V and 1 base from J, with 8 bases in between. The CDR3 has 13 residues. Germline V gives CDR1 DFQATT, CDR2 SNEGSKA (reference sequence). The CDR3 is CSARGEGTDTQYF. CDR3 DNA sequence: TGCAGTGCTAGGGGGGAAGGCACAGATACGCAGTATTTT.

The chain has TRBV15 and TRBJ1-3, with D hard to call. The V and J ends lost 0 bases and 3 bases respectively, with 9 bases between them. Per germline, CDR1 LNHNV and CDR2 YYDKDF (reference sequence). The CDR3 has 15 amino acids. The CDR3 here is CATSRDLIGGNTIYF. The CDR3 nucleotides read TGTGCCACCAGCAGAGATCTTATAGGTGGAAACACCATATATTTT.

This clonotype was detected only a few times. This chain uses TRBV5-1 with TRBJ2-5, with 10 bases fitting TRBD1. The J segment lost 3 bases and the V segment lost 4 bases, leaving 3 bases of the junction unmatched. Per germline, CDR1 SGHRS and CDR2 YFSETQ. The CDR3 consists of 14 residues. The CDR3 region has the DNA TGCGCCAGCAGCGAAGGGACAGGGGAAGAGACCCAGTACTTC. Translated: CASSEGTGEETQYF.

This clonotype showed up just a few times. CDR3 coding DNA: TGTGCCACCAGTGATTTCACGGCAGACCACCATTACAATGAGCAGTTCTTC. Translated: CATSDFTADHHYNEQFF. The chain is built from TRBV24-1 and TRBJ2-1; D is uncertain. This CDR3 is 17 amino acids long. The V end lost 1 base, the J end lost 4 bases, and 16 bases lay between the germline ends. Germline-derived CDR1 and CDR2 are KGHDR and SFDVKD.

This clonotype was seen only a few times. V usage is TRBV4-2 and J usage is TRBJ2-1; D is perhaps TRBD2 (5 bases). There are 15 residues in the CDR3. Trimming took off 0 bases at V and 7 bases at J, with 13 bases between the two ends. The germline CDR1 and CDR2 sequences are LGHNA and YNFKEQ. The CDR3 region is CASSQDVRPGNEQFF. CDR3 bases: TGTGCCAGCAGCCAAGACGTCCGTCCGGGGAATGAGCAGTTCTTC.

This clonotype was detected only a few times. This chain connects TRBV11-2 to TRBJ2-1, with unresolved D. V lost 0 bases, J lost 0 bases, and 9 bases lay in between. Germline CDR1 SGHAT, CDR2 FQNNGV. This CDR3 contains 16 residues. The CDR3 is CASSLDPQDSYNEQFF. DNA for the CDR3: TGTGCCAGCAGCTTAGATCCCCAGGACTCCTACAATGAGCAGTTCTTC.

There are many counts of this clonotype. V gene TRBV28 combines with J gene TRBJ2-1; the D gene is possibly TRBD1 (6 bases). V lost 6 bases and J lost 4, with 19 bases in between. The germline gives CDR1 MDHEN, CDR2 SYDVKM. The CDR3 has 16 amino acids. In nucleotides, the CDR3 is TGTGCCAGCAGGATCCTGACAGGTGGTGGGTACAATGAGCAGTTCTTC. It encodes CASRILTGGGYNEQFF.

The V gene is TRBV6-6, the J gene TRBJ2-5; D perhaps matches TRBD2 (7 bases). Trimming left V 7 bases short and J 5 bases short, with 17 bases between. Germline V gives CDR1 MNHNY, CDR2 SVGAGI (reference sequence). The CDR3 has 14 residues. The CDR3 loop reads CASKTGGPRETQYF. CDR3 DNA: TGTGCCAGCAAAACGGGGGGCCCTCGTGAGACCCAGTACTTC.

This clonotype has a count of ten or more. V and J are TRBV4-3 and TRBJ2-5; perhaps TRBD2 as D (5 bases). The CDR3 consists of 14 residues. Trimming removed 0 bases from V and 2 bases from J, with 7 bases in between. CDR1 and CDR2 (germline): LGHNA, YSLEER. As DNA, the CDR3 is TGCGCCAGCAGCCAAGACCCGGGGCAAGAGACCCAGTACTTC. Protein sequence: CASSQDPGQETQYF.

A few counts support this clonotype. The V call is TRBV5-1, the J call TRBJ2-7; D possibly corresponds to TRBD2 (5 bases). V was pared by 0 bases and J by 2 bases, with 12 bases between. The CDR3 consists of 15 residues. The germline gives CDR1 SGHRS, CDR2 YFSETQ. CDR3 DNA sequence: TGCGCCAGCAGCTTGGCCAACGGGAACACCTACGAGCAGTACTTC. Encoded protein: CASSLANGNTYEQYF.

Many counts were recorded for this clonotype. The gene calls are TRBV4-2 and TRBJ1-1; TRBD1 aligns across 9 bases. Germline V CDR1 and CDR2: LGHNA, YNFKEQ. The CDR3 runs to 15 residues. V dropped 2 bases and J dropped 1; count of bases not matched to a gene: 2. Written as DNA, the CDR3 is TGTGCCAGCAGCCAAATGGGACAGGGGAACACTGAAGCTTTCTTT. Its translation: CASSQMGQGNTEAFF.

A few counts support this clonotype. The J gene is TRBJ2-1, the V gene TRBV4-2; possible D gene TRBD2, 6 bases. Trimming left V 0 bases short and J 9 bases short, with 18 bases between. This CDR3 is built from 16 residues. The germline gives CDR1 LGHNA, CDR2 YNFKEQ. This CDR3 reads CASSQDPHSGSGEQFF. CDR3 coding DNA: TGTGCCAGCAGCCAAGATCCTCACAGCGGGTCAGGTGAGCAGTTCTTC.

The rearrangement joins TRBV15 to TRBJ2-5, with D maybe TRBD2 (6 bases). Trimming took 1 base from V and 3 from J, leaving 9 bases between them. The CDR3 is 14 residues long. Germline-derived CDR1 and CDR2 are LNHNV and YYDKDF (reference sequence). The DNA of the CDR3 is TGTGCCACCAGCAGAGCCTTAGCGGAAGAGACCCAGTACTTC. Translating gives CATSRALAEETQYF.

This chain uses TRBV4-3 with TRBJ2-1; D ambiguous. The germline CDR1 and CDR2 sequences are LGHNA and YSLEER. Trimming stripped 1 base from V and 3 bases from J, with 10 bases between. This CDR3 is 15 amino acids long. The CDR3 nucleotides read TGCGCCAGCAGCCAAGGTGTAGGGTACTACAATGAGCAGTTCTTC. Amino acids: CASSQGVGYYNEQFF.

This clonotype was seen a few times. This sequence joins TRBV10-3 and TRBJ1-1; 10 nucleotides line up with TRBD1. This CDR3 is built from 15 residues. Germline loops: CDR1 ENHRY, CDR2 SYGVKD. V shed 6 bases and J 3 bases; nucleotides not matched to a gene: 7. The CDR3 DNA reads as TGTGCCATCAGGTCGGACAGGGGGATGTACACTGAAGCTTTCTTT. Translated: CAIRSDRGMYTEAFF.